Below are 13 T cell receptor beta chains sequenced from a single sample in a study of blood T cell repertoires in COVID-19 (dated by TCRdb to between 2020 and 2021). To prepare the library, the immunoSEQ multiplex PCR assay was applied. Drawn from immuneACCESS, this table holds only the in-frame rearrangements with V and J called that TCRdb kept. Clones are partly lost; checked studies trace under half to an unresolved V gene and leave the rest unexplained. The sample records more than 75,000 clones, 88% of which are singletons. Roughly 5% of the sample is in the top ten clones. The sequencing sample was made of peripheral blood. The receptors shown here come from a woman over 75 with active COVID-19.

This clone was seen a handful of times. CDR3 DNA sequence: TGTGCCAGCACCGTCGACAGCTATGGCTACACCTTC. Its translation is CASTVDSYGYTF. The rearrangement uses TRBV2 and TRBJ1-2, with D possibly being TRBD1 (5 bases). Looked up from germline, CDR1 is SNHLY and CDR2 is FYNNEI. The germline V and J ends were trimmed by 7 bases and 4 bases, with 10 bases remaining between them. This CDR3 has 12 residues. The full variable domain, with the rest looked up from reference TRBV2 and TRBJ1-2, is EPEVTQTPSHQVTQMGQEVILRCVPISNHLYFYWYRQILGQKVEFLVSFYNNEISEKSEIFDDQFSVERPDGSNFTLKIRSTKLEDSAMYFCASTVDSYGYTFGSGTRLTVV.

This chain links TRBV2 with TRBJ2-3; 7 bases are a match to TRBD2. Germline CDR1 SNHLY, CDR2 FYNNEI. This CDR3 is 15 amino acids long. The J segment lost 5 bases and the V segment lost 4 bases, leaving 9 bases of the junction unmatched. The CDR3 region is CASSGDSGRGDTQYF. CDR3 DNA: TGTGCCAGCAGTGGCGACAGTGGGAGGGGAGATACGCAGTATTTT.

This clone was picked up one time. This chain uses TRBV19 with TRBJ2-1; maybe TRBD1 (5 bases). This CDR3 has 19 residues. The germline V and J ends were trimmed by 1 base and 0 bases, with 19 bases remaining between them. Germline lookup yields CDR1 LNHDA and CDR2 SQIVND (reference sequence). As DNA, the CDR3 is TGTGCCAGTAGTATAGGTCCAGGGCAGGGCATTCCCTCCTACAATGAGCAGTTCTTC. This gives the protein CASSIGPGQGIPSYNEQFF.

As DNA, the CDR3 is TGTGCCAGCAGCGCTCCCGACAGGGGGACGCAGTATTTT. It specifies CASSAPDRGTQYF. The chain uses TRBV7-3 and TRBJ2-3; 9 bases match TRBD1. CDR3 length: 13 residues. Germline V CDR1 and CDR2: SGHTA, FQGTGA. Trimming removed 5 bases from V and 9 bases from J; junction bases left unmatched: 6.

This sequence joins TRBV18 and TRBJ2-7, with D perhaps TRBD1 (5 bases). The CDR3 length is 13 residues. Germline CDR1 and CDR2: KGHSH and LQKENI. Trimming removed 3 bases at V and 6 bases at J, with 12 bases between. The CDR3 spells CASSPIRQPEQYF. The CDR3 coding sequence is TGTGCCAGCTCACCCATCCGACAGCCCGAGCAGTACTTC.

This rearrangement joins TRBV28 to TRBJ2-1, with D maybe TRBD2 (7 bases). V was trimmed by 5 bases and J by 6 bases, leaving 17 bases between them. There are 15 residues in the CDR3. Germline CDR1 and CDR2: MDHEN and SYDVKM. CDR3 bases: TGTGCCAGCAGTGCGGGGGCCGAAGGGATCAATGAGCAGTTCTTC. Protein product: CASSAGAEGINEQFF.

The chain combines TRBV24-1 with TRBJ2-2; the D gene is possibly TRBD2 (6 bases). The CDR3 totals 12 residues. Germline CDR1 and CDR2: KGHDR and SFDVKD. V lost 7 bases to trimming and J lost 5 bases, with 7 bases between them. CDR3 sequence reads: CATSRGTGELFF. The CDR3 bases are TGTGCCACCAGCCGGGGGACCGGGGAGCTGTTTTTT.

V gene TRBV5-1 combines with J gene TRBJ2-1; 8 nucleotides agree with TRBD1. The CDR3 contains 13 residues. Germline loops: CDR1 SGHRS, CDR2 YFSETQ. The V gene end was trimmed by 4 bases and the J gene end by 6 bases; junction bases not matched to a gene: 3. CDR3 DNA sequence: TGCGCCAGCAGCAATACAGGGGGCAATGAGCAGTTCTTC. Protein sequence: CASSNTGGNEQFF.

The chain couples TRBV7-2 to TRBJ1-3; D gene uncertain. This CDR3 region has 15 residues. Germline CDR1 is SGHTA and CDR2 is FQGNSA. V was shortened by 3 bases and J by 4 bases, with 13 bases between the two germline ends. The chain's CDR3 is CASSFPNWSGNTIYF. The CDR3 DNA reads TGTGCCAGCAGCTTCCCTAATTGGTCAGGAAACACCATATATTTT.

The CDR3: CASKPGEYTGELFF. The CDR3 DNA sequence: TGCGCCAGTAAACCGGGAGAATACACCGGGGAGCTGTTTTTT. The chain recombines TRBV5-1 with TRBJ2-2, with D possibly matching TRBD2 (6 bases). Trimming took 8 bases from V and 3 from J, leaving 14 bases between them. From germline, CDR1 is SGHRS and CDR2 YFSETQ. The CDR3 has 14 residues.

This clone has just one count. The gene calls are TRBV19 and TRBJ2-7, with TRBD2 identical over 8 bases. V shed 5 bases, J shed 5 bases, and the junction held 11 bases outside the gene matches. In germline, CDR1 is LNHDA, CDR2 SQIVND (reference sequence). The CDR3 has 15 amino acids. In DNA, the CDR3 is TGTGCCAGTAGTCCGTATAGCGGGACTGAGGACGAGCAGTACTTC. It translates to CASSPYSGTEDEQYF. Based on the CDR3 plus reference TRBV19 and TRBJ2-7, the full variable domain is DGGITQSPKYLFRKEGQNVTLSCEQNLNHDAMYWYRQDPGQGLRLIYYSQIVNDFQKGDIAEGYSVSREKKESFPLTVTSAQKNPTAFYLCASSPYSGTEDEQYFGPGTRLTVT.

The chain combines TRBV11-2 with TRBJ2-7, with 8 bases aligning to TRBD2. V shed 3 bases and J 5 bases; nucleotides not matched to a gene: 0. Looked up from germline, CDR1 is SGHAT and CDR2 is FQNNGV. The CDR3 extends over 12 amino acids. The CDR3 region has the DNA TGTGCCAGCAGCTTCGGGGGGGACGAGCAGTACTTC. Its translation: CASSFGGDEQYF.

The chain uses TRBV19 and TRBJ2-2; D is undetermined. The CDR3 length is 14 residues. From germline, CDR1 is LNHDA and CDR2 SQIVND (reference sequence). The V and J ends lost 3 bases and 6 bases respectively, with 11 bases between them. The CDR3 bases are TGTGCCAGTAGTATCCCCAGGCCCGCCGGGGAGCTGTTTTTT. Its protein product is CASSIPRPAGELFF.